These 8 T cell receptor beta chains were all obtained from the same sample, sequenced in a study of T cells after yellow fever vaccination. TCRdb redid the calling of the 5' RACE reads with MiXCR, one entry per CDR3 protein. The sample yields a few hundred thousand distinct CDR3 sequences, around 17% seen once. The sequencing used PBMCs, collected 5 days after the first yellow fever vaccination. All receptors derive from a man between 18 and 29 years old who received the YFV17D yellow fever vaccine.

V and J are TRBV4-1 and TRBJ2-6, with D possibly matching TRBD2 (5 bases). This CDR3 has 15 amino acids. Trimming removed 0 bases at V and 9 bases at J, with 12 bases between. CDR1 is MGHRA, CDR2 YSYEKL, per germline. The chain's CDR3 is CASSQDRRVDNVLTF. The DNA of the CDR3 is TGCGCCAGCAGCCAAGACCGGCGGGTAGACAACGTCCTGACTTTC.

This clonotype occurred many times. In DNA form, the CDR3 reads TGTGCCAGCCGACGGACAGGGGACTACGAGCAGTACGTC. Translated: CASRRTGDYEQYV. This sequence joins TRBV6-1 and TRBJ2-7; 9 nucleotides line up with TRBD1. Germline CDR1 reads MNHNS; CDR2 reads SASEGT. This CDR3 has 13 amino acids. The junction had 5 bases not matched to a gene; V was cut back by 8 bases and J by 3 bases.

This clonotype has only a few counts. The CDR3 DNA is TGTAAGACTAGCGGGGTTTCGGATACGCAGTATTTT. Encoded protein: CKTSGVSDTQYF. The chain links TRBV6-2 or TRBV6-3 to TRBJ2-3; 11 nucleotides line up with TRBD2. The CDR3 is 12 amino acids. The germline CDR1 and CDR2 sequences are MNHEY and SVGEGT.

CDR3 in DNA: TGTGCCAGCAGCGGAGGGGGGCCAGTAGTCTATGGCTACACCTTC. Encoded protein: CASSGGGPVVYGYTF. This chain joins TRBV7-2 and TRBJ1-2; perhaps TRBD1 as D (6 bases). Germline V lookup: CDR1 SGHTA, CDR2 FQGNSA. Trimming pared 5 bases from V and 4 bases from J, leaving 17 bases between. The CDR3 spans 15 residues.

The chain has TRBV19 and TRBJ2-1; D is perhaps TRBD1 (5 bases). Germline CDR1 and CDR2: LNHDA and SQIVND (reference sequence). This CDR3 region has 11 residues. The germline V and J ends were trimmed by 4 bases and 12 bases, with 10 bases remaining between them. The CDR3 here is CASSTGLGQFF. In DNA, the CDR3 is TGTGCCAGTAGTACAGGGTTAGGGCAGTTCTTC. Combining the CDR3 with reference TRBV19 and TRBJ2-1 gives the whole variable domain DGGITQSPKYLFRKEGQNVTLSCEQNLNHDAMYWYRQDPGQGLRLIYYSQIVNDFQKGDIAEGYSVSREKKESFPLTVTSAQKNPTAFYLCASSTGLGQFFGPGTRLTVL.

This clonotype was counted only a few times. The chain uses TRBV5-1 and TRBJ1-2; possibly TRBD1 for D (5 bases). The ends were cut back, 4 bases at V and 2 bases at J, with 9 bases in the middle. Germline CDR1 and CDR2: SGHRS and YFSETQ. The CDR3 is 13 residues long. Here the CDR3 DNA reads TGCGCCAGCAGCGGGGCAGGGAACTATGGCTACACCTTC. It yields the protein CASSGAGNYGYTF.

The table lists this clonotype with a few counts. The chain recombines TRBV7-9 with TRBJ2-1; 7 bases match TRBD1. CDR1 is SEHNR, CDR2 FQNEAQ, per germline (reference sequence). V lost 5 bases, J lost 4 bases, and 11 bases stayed unmatched. The CDR3 has 16 amino acids. The CDR3 sequence is CASSLRQGWSYNEQFF. The DNA of the CDR3 is TGTGCCAGCAGCCTTCGACAGGGTTGGTCGTACAATGAGCAGTTCTTC. The full variable domain, with the rest looked up from reference TRBV7-9 and TRBJ2-1, is DTGVSQNPRHKITKRGQNVTFRCDPISEHNRLYWYRQTLGQGPEFLTYFQNEAQLEKSRLLSDRFSAERPKGSFSTLEIQRTEQGDSAMYLCASSLRQGWSYNEQFFGPGTRLTVL.

The sample holds a few counts of this clonotype. V and J are TRBV11-2 and TRBJ2-3; 13 nucleotides match TRBD2. The CDR3 consists of 16 residues. CDR1 and CDR2 from the germline V gene are SGHAT and FQNNGV. Trimming removed 5 bases from V and 1 base from J; junction bases left unmatched: 3. For the CDR3, the DNA is TGTGCCAGCAGCAAGGGACTAGCGGGACGCACAGATACGCAGTATTTT. It is translated as CASSKGLAGRTDTQYF.